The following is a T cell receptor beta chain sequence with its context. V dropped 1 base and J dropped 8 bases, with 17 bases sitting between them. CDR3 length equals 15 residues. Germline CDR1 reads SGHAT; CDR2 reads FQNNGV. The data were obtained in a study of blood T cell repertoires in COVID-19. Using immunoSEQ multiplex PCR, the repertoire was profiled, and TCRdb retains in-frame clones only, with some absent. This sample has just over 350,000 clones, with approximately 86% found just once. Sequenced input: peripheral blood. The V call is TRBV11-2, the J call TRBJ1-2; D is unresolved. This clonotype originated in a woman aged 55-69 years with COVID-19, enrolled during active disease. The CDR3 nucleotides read TGTGCCAGCAGCTTAGGTTCCACCCGGGGTTCGGGCTACACCTTC. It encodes CASSLGSTRGSGYTF.